The 21 T cell receptor beta chains listed next were all sequenced from one sample in a study of T cell clonality in common variable immunodeficiency (dated by TCRdb to 2015 to 2017). General findings and caveats noted by the study authors: Fewer deletions and N-nucleotide insertions were reportedly observed in CVID TCRbeta sequences, and highly modified clones with 13 or more V deletions were reportedly absent from CVID TCRbeta sequences.

Libraries were prepared through the immunoSEQ multiplex PCR assay. TCRdb took this table from immuneACCESS and kept in-frame rearrangements with V and J called. Such tables lack part of the clones; where checked against another copy, unresolved V genes explain under half of the gap, and the rest is unexplained. The sample counts about 25,000 clones, each observed more than once. 4% of the sample is held by the ten biggest clonotypes. These receptors are not linked to any known antigen. Sequencing input: peripheral blood mononuclear cells. These receptors came from a human donor with common variable immunodeficiency.

Regarding this clone: The sequenced fragment ends 3 residues before the CDR3 boundary, so the rest is inferred from the germline J gene. This chain joins TRBV2 and TRBJ2-7; perhaps TRBD2 as D (5 bases). This CDR3 is 15 amino acids long. The germline V gene encodes CDR1 SNHLY and CDR2 FYNNEI. V was pared by 3 bases and J by 6 bases, with 18 bases between. Incomplete CDR3 DNA: TGTGCCAGCAGTGAGACGGGGTTAGGCCAGGCCGAG. Its translation is CASSETGLGQAE. The whole CDR3 is CASSETGLGQAEQYF.

In its sample, this clone ranks as medium-sized (0.01 to 0.1%). The read finishes 3 residues shy of the CDR3 end, and the germline J gene is used to complete it. The chain joins TRBV18 to TRBJ2-7, with 8 bases identical to TRBD1. V lost 4 bases and J lost 5; bases outside the gene matches: 1. The CDR3 runs 12 residues. Germline loops: CDR1 KGHSH, CDR2 LQKENI. This CDR3 reads CASSRTGNEQYF. The CDR3 bases that were read are TGTGCCAGCTCACGGACAGGGAACGAG.

This clone was counted at least ten times. The read finishes 3 residues shy of the CDR3 end, and the germline J gene is used to complete it. This rearrangement joins TRBV7-6 to TRBJ2-1; TRBD2 matches at 9 bases. Trimming at V came to 6 bases and at J to 7 bases, leaving 7 bases not matched to a gene. This CDR3 comprises 14 residues. Germline-derived CDR1 and CDR2 are SGHVS and FNYEAQ. CDR3 amino acids: CASRATSGMNEQFF. The CDR3 DNA, read in part, is TGTGCCAGCAGAGCGACTAGCGGTATGAATGAG.

Regarding this clone: The sequence runs out 3 residues before the end of the CDR3; the remainder is reconstructed from the germline J gene. The rearrangement joins TRBV16 to TRBJ1-1; tentative D call: TRBD1 (6 bases). CDR3 length: 14 amino acids. The germline V gene encodes CDR1 KGHSY and CDR2 FQNENV. The CDR3 protein is CASSPGQSSWAAFF. The CDR3 DNA, read in part, is TGTGCCAGCAGCCCCGGACAGTCTTCATGGGCA.

This clone has a count of ten or more. CDR3 DNA, as far as it was read: TGTGCCAGCAGCTTGGATGGCGTACCTACGGGAGATACG. Its protein is CASSLDGVPTGDT. The CDR3 reads in full as CASSLDGVPTGDTQYF. V usage is TRBV5-4 and J usage is TRBJ2-3, with D uncertain. The read terminates 3 residues ahead of where the CDR3 ends, so the germline J gene completes it. The V end lost 0 bases, the J end lost 5 bases, and 16 bases lay between the germline ends. The CDR3 has 16 residues. Germline V gene sequence: CDR1 SGHNT, CDR2 YYREEE (reference sequence). The full variable domain, its missing parts supplied by reference TRBV5-4 and TRBJ2-3, is ETGVTQSPTHLIKTRGQQVTLRCSSQSGHNTVSWYQQALGQGPQFIFQYYREEENGRGNFPPRFSGLQFPNYSSELNVNALELDDSALYLCASSLDGVPTGDTQYFGPGTRLTVL.

Comment on this clone: Read coverage stops 3 residues before the CDR3 terminus; the germline J gene supplies the remainder. The rearrangement links TRBV18 to TRBJ1-6, with D unclear. The CDR3 has 14 amino acids. Deletions cut 3 bases from V and 7 bases from J, with 10 bases between. From germline, CDR1 is KGHSH and CDR2 LQKENI. Partial CDR3 DNA: TGTGCCAGCTCACCGGCCATTCGAAATTCACCC. Amino acids: CASSPAIRNSP. The whole CDR3 protein is CASSPAIRNSPLHF.

This clone was observed a few times. Read coverage stops 3 residues before the CDR3 terminus; the germline J gene supplies the remainder. V is TRBV19 and J is TRBJ2-5; 10 nucleotides align to TRBD2. The germline V gene encodes CDR1 LNHDA and CDR2 SQIVND (reference sequence). Trimming at V came to 5 bases and at J to 5 bases, leaving 11 bases not matched to a gene. This CDR3 is built from 16 residues. CDR3 sequence: CASSLTGTSVSETQYF. The sequenced part of the CDR3 DNA is TGTGCCAGTAGTCTAACCGGGACTAGCGTCTCGGAGACC. Drawing the rest from reference TRBV19 and TRBJ2-5, the complete variable domain is DGGITQSPKYLFRKEGQNVTLSCEQNLNHDAMYWYRQDPGQGLRLIYYSQIVNDFQKGDIAEGYSVSREKKESFPLTVTSAQKNPTAFYLCASSLTGTSVSETQYFGPGTRLLVL.

About this clone itself: The read finishes 3 residues shy of the CDR3 end, and the germline J gene is used to complete it. The rearrangement links TRBV2 to TRBJ2-7, with 8 bases lining up with TRBD1. The CDR3 has 15 residues. V lost 5 bases to trimming and J lost 0 bases; unmatched junction nucleotides: 6. Germline loops: CDR1 SNHLY, CDR2 FYNNEI. CDR3 bases read: TGTGCCAGCAGTCTACGACAGGGGAGCTCCTACGAG. The encoded protein is CASSLRQGSSYE. The full CDR3 reads CASSLRQGSSYEQYF. Variable domain in full (rest from reference TRBV2 and TRBJ2-7): EPEVTQTPSHQVTQMGQEVILRCVPISNHLYFYWYRQILGQKVEFLVSFYNNEISEKSEIFDDQFSVERPDGSNFTLKIRSTKLEDSAMYFCASSLRQGSSYEQYFGPGTRLTVT.

This clone was picked up many times. The read is 3 residues too short to cover the CDR3 end, so that end is filled in from the germline J gene. The chain uses TRBV18 and TRBJ2-1; D perhaps matches TRBD2 (5 bases). Germline CDR1 KGHSH, CDR2 LQKENI. The CDR3 has 14 amino acids. The V gene lost 6 bases and the J gene lost 4 bases, with 13 bases spanning the gap. The CDR3 bases that were read are TGTGCCAGCTCCCGGGGTGAGGGATACAATGAG. Translating gives CASSRGEGYNE. The entire CDR3 reads CASSRGEGYNEQFF.

This clone has ten or more counts. The read falls 3 residues short of the CDR3 end, and the missing part is taken from the germline J gene. This sequence joins TRBV2 and TRBJ2-1, with 7 positions matching TRBD1. J gave up 0 bases and V 7 bases, and 3 bases lay outside the gene matches. Germline assignment: CDR1 SNHLY and CDR2 FYNNEI. This CDR3 comprises 14 residues. The covered CDR3 bases are TGTGCCAGCAAACGGGACAGCTCCTACAATGAG. Encoded protein: CASKRDSSYNE. The CDR3 in full is CASKRDSSYNEQFF.

This clone is medium-sized (0.01 to 0.1%). The sequenced fragment ends 3 residues before the CDR3 boundary, so the rest is inferred from the germline J gene. The rearrangement links TRBV19 to TRBJ1-6; no clear D gene. The CDR3 contains 16 residues. The ends were cut back, 3 bases at V and 8 bases at J, with 17 bases in the middle. Germline V gene data show CDR1 as LNHDA and CDR2 as SQIVND (reference sequence). The CDR3 bases that were read are TGTGCCAGTAGTATCCTTGCCGGGGTTGTTGATTCACCC. It codes for CASSILAGVVDSP. The whole CDR3 sequence is CASSILAGVVDSPLHF.

A few counts support this clone. The CDR3 end lies 3 residues beyond the end of the read and is filled in from the germline J gene. The chain is built from TRBV7-9 and TRBJ1-4, with D possibly TRBD1 on 5 matching bases. The CDR3 totals 14 residues. V gave up 6 bases and J gave up 3 bases, with 11 bases separating them. Per germline, CDR1 SEHNR and CDR2 FQNEAQ (reference sequence). Partial CDR3 DNA: TGTGCCAGCAGTTTCAGGGCCTCTAATGAAAAA. This codes for CASSFRASNEK. The whole CDR3 protein is CASSFRASNEKLFF.

This clone was seen a handful of times. CDR3 DNA, as far as it was read: TGTGCCAGCAGCTTAGGTAGACAGGGCACCGGGGAG. It translates to CASSLGRQGTGE. The complete CDR3 sequence is CASSLGRQGTGELFF. J is TRBJ2-2 and V is TRBV7-2; 7 bases are a match to TRBD1. The CDR3 end lies 3 residues beyond the end of the read and is filled in from the germline J gene. The CDR3 sequence is 15 residues long. Germline V CDR1 and CDR2: SGHTA, FQGNSA. V trimming: 1 base; J trimming: 4 bases; junction bases outside the gene matches: 3.

On this clone itself: The missing CDR3 end, 3 residues past where the read stops, is filled in from the germline J gene. The chain is built from TRBV6-1 and TRBJ1-2; 8 bases agree with TRBD1. Losses at the gene ends were 4 bases for V and 3 bases for J; bases not matched to a gene: 7. The CDR3 totals 15 residues. CDR1 and CDR2 (germline): MNHNS, SASEGT. CDR3 DNA (partial): TGTGCCAGCAGTGGACGGGACAGGAGCCACTATGGC. Translated, it gives CASSGRDRSHYG. The complete CDR3 protein is CASSGRDRSHYGYTF.

This clone came up many times. The read finishes 3 residues shy of the CDR3 end, and the germline J gene is used to complete it. The chain has TRBV5-1 and TRBJ1-1; D call uncertain. Deletions cut 4 bases from V and 5 bases from J, with 21 bases between. The CDR3 is made up of 16 amino acids. CDR1 and CDR2 (germline): SGHRS, YFSETQ. CDR3 sequence: CASSPDGVGSRTEAFF. The CDR3 DNA, read in part, is TGCGCCAGCAGCCCGGACGGGGTAGGGAGTAGGACTGAA.

Notes on this clone: Read sequence stops 3 residues before the CDR3 end, and the germline J gene provides the missing end. The V call is TRBV7-9, the J call TRBJ1-1; 7 nucleotides line up with TRBD1. The CDR3 has 14 residues. V was pared by 4 bases and J by 1 base, with 3 bases of the junction left unmatched. From germline, CDR1 is SEHNR and CDR2 FQNEAQ (reference sequence). The CDR3 reads CASSSGTANTEAFF. The covered CDR3 bases are TGTGCCAGCAGCTCCGGGACAGCGAACACTGAA.

This clone was counted many times. The observed sequence ends 3 residues before the CDR3 terminus, with the missing tail filled in from the germline J gene. V and J are TRBV19 and TRBJ1-2, with D perhaps matching TRBD1 (6 bases). CDR3 length: 14 residues. Trimming shortened V by 6 bases and J by 2 bases, and 13 bases separated the two germline ends. Germline values: CDR1 LNHDA, CDR2 SQIVND (reference sequence). The chain's CDR3 is CASRNGQHNYGYTF. The sequenced CDR3 bases are TGTGCCAGTAGAAACGGACAGCACAACTATGGC. Filled out from reference TRBV19 and TRBJ1-2, the complete variable domain reads DGGITQSPKYLFRKEGQNVTLSCEQNLNHDAMYWYRQDPGQGLRLIYYSQIVNDFQKGDIAEGYSVSREKKESFPLTVTSAQKNPTAFYLCASRNGQHNYGYTFGSGTRLTVV.

A remark on this clone: The read ends 3 residues before the CDR3 terminus; that terminus is restored from the germline J gene. The V call is TRBV7-8, the J call TRBJ1-1; the match to TRBD1 covers 7 bases. This CDR3 contains 15 residues. Germline V gene sequence: CDR1 SGHVS, CDR2 FQNEAQ. Germline trimming cut 5 bases from V and 1 base from J; bases unmatched to any gene: 7. The covered CDR3 bases are TGTGCCAGCAGCCCTCTAGGACAGGAGAACACTGAA. Translation: CASSPLGQENTE. The entire CDR3 is CASSPLGQENTEAFF. Full variable domain (missing parts from reference TRBV7-8 and TRBJ1-1): GAGVSQSPRYKVAKRGQDVALRCDPISGHVSLFWYQQALGQGPEFLTYFQNEAQLDKSGLPSDRFFAERPEGSVSTLKIQRTQQEDSAVYLCASSPLGQENTEAFFGQGTRLTVV.

Comments on this clone: The read falls 3 residues short of the CDR3 end, and the missing part is taken from the germline J gene. V usage is TRBV7-2 and J usage is TRBJ1-3; D not resolved. Germline CDR1 and CDR2: SGHTA and FQGNSA. This CDR3 has 13 residues. Trimming removed 2 bases from V and 0 bases from J, with 2 bases in between. CDR3 region: CASSLRSGNTIYF. CDR3 bases read: TGTGCCAGCAGCTTACGCTCTGGAAACACC.

There are many counts of this clone. Coverage ceases 3 residues before the CDR3 finishes, and the germline J gene fills in the end. This chain connects TRBV11-3 to TRBJ1-1; D remains unclear. Looked up from germline, CDR1 is SGHNT and CDR2 is YENEEA. V was trimmed by 5 bases and J by 6 bases, leaving 10 bases between them. CDR3 length: 12 residues. The CDR3 reads CASSKNSAEAFF. CDR3 bases read: TGTGCCAGCAGCAAAAACTCCGCTGAA.

This clone has just a few counts. Read data end 3 residues before the CDR3 end; the end is taken from the germline J gene. The V gene is TRBV20-1, the J gene TRBJ2-7; 12 bases fit TRBD1. Germline CDR1 and CDR2: DFQATT and SNEGSKA (reference sequence). The CDR3 totals 13 residues. With V trimmed by 8 bases and J by 5 bases, 7 bases remained unmatched. CDR3 protein: CSSPGQGANEQYF. The part of the CDR3 DNA that was read is TGCAGTTCGCCGGGACAGGGGGCGAACGAG.